This record covers a single T cell receptor beta chain. Both 60 Vbeta primers and 13 Jbeta primers went into the PCR. This table comes from immunoSEQ multiplex PCR, and its TCRdb copy is limited to in-frame clones, with some not included. The data show 140,000 to 150,000 clones, with approximately 70% seen just once and around 6% held by the top ten. Germline V gives CDR1 MNHEY, CDR2 SMNVEV (reference sequence). With 5 bases clipped from V and 0 bases from J, the junction kept 3 bases outside the gene matches. The CDR3 consists of 14 residues. The source of the sample is a study of cytomegalovirus exposure and HLA in healthy donors.

The sample consisted of PBMCs. This TCR was recovered from a woman aged 55-70 years in good health and CMV-seronegative. The V and J genes are TRBV27 and TRBJ2-7, with 8 bases identical to TRBD1. CDR3 sequence: CASSTGTGSYEQYF. The CDR3 DNA sequence: TGTGCCAGCAGTACCGGGACAGGCTCCTACGAGCAGTACTTC.